This is a list of T cell receptor beta chains from one sample in a study of shared clonotypes between healthy human individuals. TCRdb's copy holds only in-frame clones and misses some; the assay was immunoSEQ multiplex PCR. The profile shows roughly 1,600,000 clones, approximately 98.5% of them singletons. Sequences were obtained from naive CD4+ T cells sorted from blood. These receptors all come from a man aged 25-45 years in good health. The CDR3 runs from the conserved cysteine through the conserved F or W. The D gene is left open where the match is weak. The size entry is marked missing in some rows and otherwise reads once, few, many or a size class.

15	TRBD1	TRBJ2-2	TRBV5-1	few	TGCGCCAGCAGCTTGATGGGACAGGGGGCCGGGGAGCTGTTTTTT	CASSLMGQGAGELFF
15	TRBD1	TRBJ2-5	TRBV4-2	-	TGTGCCAGCAGCCAAGAAGGGGGCCTACAAGAGACCCAGTACTTC	CASSQEGGLQETQYF
15	-	TRBJ1-5	TRBV5-6	-	TGTGCCAGCACCTTGGGACTGAACCCGAGTCAGCCCCAGCATTTT	CASTLGLNPSQPQHF
13	-	TRBJ2-5	TRBV5-1	-	TGCGCCAGCAGCTTGGACAGTAGGGAGACCCAGTACTTC	CASSLDSRETQYF
14	-	TRBJ2-7	TRBV9	-	TGTGCCAGCAGCGTAGGGCCCGGTTCCTACGAGCAGTACTTC	CASSVGPGSYEQYF
15	-	TRBJ1-5	TRBV18	-	TGTGCCAGCTCACCACCCGGGACCGTCAATCAGCCCCAGCATTTT	CASSPPGTVNQPQHF
13	-	TRBJ2-5	TRBV5-1	-	TGCGCCAGCAGCTTCGGACAAGAAGAGACCCAGTACTTC	CASSFGQEETQYF
20	-	TRBJ1-1	TRBV27	-	TGTGCCAGCAGTTTAAGGGATCCTGGCAGGGTCAAGGAATTGATCACTGAAGCTTTCTTT	CASSLRDPGRVKELITEAFF
15	-	TRBJ1-4	TRBV28	-	TGTGCCAGCACTCCATGGGGTCTGGCTAATGAAAAACTGTTTTTT	CASTPWGLANEKLFF
15	TRBD2	TRBJ2-1	TRBV2	-	TGTGCCAGCGGACTAGCGGGAGGGTCCTACAATGAGCAGTTCTTC	CASGLAGGSYNEQFF
13	-	TRBJ1-1	TRBV9	-	TGTGCCAGCAGCGTGGGGCCTAACACTGAAGCTTTCTTT	CASSVGPNTEAFF
16	-	TRBJ1-1	TRBV30	once	TGTGCCTGGGGGGTCCAAACCGGGACACCGAACACTGAAGCTTTCTTT	CAWGVQTGTPNTEAFF
13	-	TRBJ2-7	TRBV5-1	-	TGCGCCAGCAGCTTGCGTCCGCACTACGAGCAGTACTTC	CASSLRPHYEQYF
15	-	TRBJ1-5	TRBV4-3	-	TGCGCCAGCAGCCAAGATGGGGGAGGCAATCAGCCCCAGCATTTT	CASSQDGGGNQPQHF
15	TRBD1	TRBJ2-5	TRBV18	-	TGTGCCAGCTTACCCGGGACAGGGTTACAAGAGACCCAGTACTTC	CASLPGTGLQETQYF
17	-	TRBJ2-7	TRBV7-8	-	TGTGCCAGCAGCTTAGGGCCTCAGGGGCTTCTCCCCTACGAGCAGTACTTC	CASSLGPQGLLPYEQYF
15	TRBD2	TRBJ2-2	TRBV10-3	-	TGTGCCACCAGGGGACTAGCGGGAGGTATCGGGGAGCTGTTTTTT	CATRGLAGGIGELFF
13	-	TRBJ2-7	TRBV10-1	-	TGCGCCAGCAGTGAGTCGCCTAGCTACGAGCAGTACTTC	CASSESPSYEQYF
14	-	TRBJ2-1	TRBV11-2	-	TGTGCCAGCAGCTTAGTGTCACTCCCCAATGAGCAGTTCTTC	CASSLVSLPNEQFF
19	TRBD2	TRBJ2-5	TRBV9	-	TGTGCCAGCAGCGTAGCGGCTAGCGGGAGGCCCGGTTACCAAGAGACCCAGTACTTC	CASSVAASGRPGYQETQYF
17	TRBD1	TRBJ1-1	TRBV7-3	-	TGTGCCAGCAGCTCCTCCGGGACAGGGAGGGTCATGGGTGAAGCTTTCTTT	CASSSSGTGRVMGEAFF
16	TRBD2	TRBJ2-7	TRBV27	-	TGTGCCAGCAGATCCCGGGTAGCGGGCGTTTTCTACGAGCAGTACTTC	CASRSRVAGVFYEQYF
12	-	TRBJ2-7	TRBV10-3	-	TGTGCCATCAGTGAGTCGAAGGGCGAGCAGTACTTC	CAISESKGEQYF
17	TRBD1	TRBJ2-1	TRBV30	-	TGTGCCTGTACGACCTGGGCAGGGGGTGCTAGATACAATGAGCAGTTCTTC	CACTTWAGGARYNEQFF
14	-	TRBJ1-1	TRBV15	-	TGTGCCACCAGCAGAGGACGGCTGAACACTGAAGCTTTCTTT	CATSRGRLNTEAFF
20	TRBD1	TRBJ2-3	TRBV30	-	TGTGCCTGGGCACTAAACAGGGGGCCGGGACTAACCCCAACGAGGGATACGCAGTATTTT	CAWALNRGPGLTPTRDTQYF
16	TRBD2	TRBJ2-7	TRBV5-6	-	TGTGCCAGCAGCTTAAGTACCCTAGCGGCTGTCTACGAGCAGTACTTC	CASSLSTLAAVYEQYF
13	TRBD1	TRBJ1-1	TRBV7-3	-	TGTGCCAGCGGGAGGACAGGGAACACTGAAGCTTTCTTT	CASGRTGNTEAFF
17	-	TRBJ2-3	TRBV10-3	-	TGTGCCATCAGTGCGGCCAGGTCGCGGGAATCCACAGATACGCAGTATTTT	CAISAARSRESTDTQYF
16	TRBD2	TRBJ2-5	TRBV6-5	-	TGTGCCAGCAGTCACTCCGTTATGGGAGGGCGGGGGACCCAGTACTTC	CASSHSVMGGRGTQYF
15	TRBD2	TRBJ2-1	TRBV28	-	TGTGCCAGCAGACCTCGGACTAGCGGGAGTAATGAGCAGTTCTTC	CASRPRTSGSNEQFF
11	-	TRBJ2-1	TRBV10-2	-	TGCGCCACCCGGATGGGTGATGAGCAGTTCTTC	CATRMGDEQFF
14	TRBD1	TRBJ1-2	TRBV7-6	-	TGTGCCAGCACACAAACCACAGGGGGCGGTGGCTACACCTTC	CASTQTTGGGGYTF
16	TRBD2	TRBJ2-2	TRBV7-2	-	TGTGCCAGCCCTTACCCCCTAGCGGGGAACACCGGGGAGCTGTTTTTT	CASPYPLAGNTGELFF
17	TRBD1	TRBJ2-2	TRBV11-2	-	TGTGCCAGCAGCACCCGACAGGGAAGAATATACACCGGGGAGCTGTTTTTT	CASSTRQGRIYTGELFF
19	TRBD2	TRBJ2-1	TRBV5-1	-	TGCGCCAGCACAAATGGACTAGCGGGATCCCGAGGCTCGCGGAATGAGCAGTTCTTC	CASTNGLAGSRGSRNEQFF
11	-	TRBJ2-7	TRBV5-6	-	TGTGCCAGCAGCCAATCTTACGAGCAGTACTTC	CASSQSYEQYF
14	-	TRBJ1-1	TRBV28	-	TGTGCCAGCCCCGCCCCCGGGATGAACACTGAAGCTTTCTTT	CASPAPGMNTEAFF
17	-	TRBJ2-3	TRBV2	once	TGTGCCAGCAGTGGGGGGTCCGGGGGTCTTCGCACAGATACGCAGTATTTT	CASSGGSGGLRTDTQYF
13	-	TRBJ2-7	TRBV27	-	TGTGCCAGCAGATCGACAGGCTTCTACGAGCAGTACTTC	CASRSTGFYEQYF
15	TRBD1	TRBJ1-2	TRBV6-6	-	TGTGCCAGCAGTTTTCATCGGGACAGGAACTATGGCTACACCTTC	CASSFHRDRNYGYTF
17	TRBD2	TRBJ2-7	TRBV7-9	-	TGTGCCAGCAGCTTGGGACTAGCGGGAGGACGGTCCTACGAGCAGTACTTC	CASSLGLAGGRSYEQYF
15	-	TRBJ2-7	TRBV5-1	-	TGCGCCAGCAGCCTCCTTAGCGGAGCGACCTACGAGCAGTACTTC	CASSLLSGATYEQYF
13	TRBD1	TRBJ1-2	TRBV7-9	-	TGTGCCAGCAGCCGGGGACAGAACTATGGCTACACCTTC	CASSRGQNYGYTF
18	-	TRBJ2-5	TRBV5-1	-	TGCGCCAGCAGCTTCTCGGCAGGCCCCCAACAAATAGGAGAGACCCAGTACTTC	CASSFSAGPQQIGETQYF
14	-	TRBJ2-3	TRBV5-1	-	TGCGCCAGCAGCTTGGGACTAGTCACAGATACGCAGTATTTT	CASSLGLVTDTQYF